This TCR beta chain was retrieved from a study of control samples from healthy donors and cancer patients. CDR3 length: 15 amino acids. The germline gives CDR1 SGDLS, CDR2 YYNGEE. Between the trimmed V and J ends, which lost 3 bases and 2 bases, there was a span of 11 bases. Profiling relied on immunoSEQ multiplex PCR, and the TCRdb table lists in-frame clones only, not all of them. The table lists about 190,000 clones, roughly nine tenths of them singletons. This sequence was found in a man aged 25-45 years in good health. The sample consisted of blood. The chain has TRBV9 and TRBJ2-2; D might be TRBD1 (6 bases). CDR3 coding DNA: TGTGCCAGCAGCGACCGACAGGTCAACACCGGGGAGCTGTTTTTT. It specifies CASSDRQVNTGELFF.